This TCR beta chain was identified in a study of blood T cell repertoires in COVID-19. The V end lost 1 base, the J end lost 5 bases, and 11 bases lay between the germline ends. Germline V gives CDR1 SGHTA, CDR2 FQGNSA. The CDR3 is 14 residues long. Generated by immunoSEQ multiplex PCR, the TCRdb table keeps only in-frame clones and is missing some. The sample holds about 170,000 clones; approximately 84% are singletons and the top ten take over 0.95%. Sequencing was done on a sample of PBMCs or T cells enriched from blood (not recorded which). The chain carries TRBV7-2 and TRBJ1-1; D not resolved. The clonotype originates from a human donor with acute COVID-19. The donor label of this sample is uncertain. The DNA for the CDR3 is TGTGCCAGCAGCTTAGTGCAGGAAGGTACTGAAGCTTTCTTT. Its translation: CASSLVQEGTEAFF.